These 24 T cell receptor beta chains share one sample of origin, sequenced in a study of blood T cell repertoires in COVID-19. TCRdb's table, derived via immunoSEQ multiplex PCR, lists solely in-frame clones and lacks some. This table holds around 170,000 clones, 85% to 95% found once. The sequenced sample consisted of peripheral blood. Receptors originate from a man in his forties or fifties with acute or convalescent COVID-19.

This chain links TRBV2 with TRBJ1-4; 8 bases line up with TRBD1. V dropped 10 bases and J dropped 6; count of bases not matched to a gene: 4. Germline values: CDR1 SNHLY, CDR2 FYNNEI. The CDR3 runs 12 residues. CDR3 DNA sequence: TGTGCCATCAGGGGGCCGGATGAAAAACTGTTTTTT. Residues: CAIRGPDEKLFF.

There are a few counts of this clone. Other nucleotide sequences in the sample specify the same CDR3. The chain couples TRBV30 to TRBJ1-1, with a tentative D call TRBD1 (5 bases). The V gene lost 5 bases and the J gene lost 4 bases, with 8 bases spanning the gap. This CDR3 comprises 11 residues. CDR1 and CDR2 (germline): GTSNPN, SVGIG (reference sequence). The CDR3 protein is CAWARGTEAFF. In nucleotides, the CDR3 is TGTGCCTGGGCTAGGGGCACTGAAGCTTTCTTT.

The chain recombines TRBV29-1 with TRBJ1-5, with D unclear. CDR3 size: 13 residues. From germline, CDR1 is SQVTM and CDR2 ANQGSEA. The V end lost 4 bases, the J end lost 1 base, and 8 bases lay between the germline ends. The CDR3 is CSVARESNQPQHF. CDR3 sequence (DNA): TGCAGCGTTGCAAGGGAGAGCAATCAGCCCCAGCATTTT.

The chain links TRBV28 to TRBJ2-3; 7 nucleotides line up with TRBD2. CDR3 length: 18 amino acids. Trimming cost V 4 bases and J 2 bases; bases outside gene matches: 15. Germline lookup yields CDR1 MDHEN and CDR2 SYDVKM. The DNA for the CDR3 is TGTGCCAGCAGTTCCGCGGGGGAGGAGGGTATACACACAGATACGCAGTATTTT. It yields the protein CASSSAGEEGIHTDTQYF.

This clone has just a few counts. The chain uses TRBV7-2 and TRBJ2-7; 7 bases agree with TRBD1. Germline trimming cut 5 bases from V and 2 bases from J; bases unmatched to any gene: 6. This CDR3 contains 14 residues. The germline V gene has CDR1 SGHTA and CDR2 FQGNSA. The CDR3 protein is CASSTMTGPYEQYF. CDR3 nucleotides: TGTGCCAGCAGCACCATGACAGGGCCCTACGAGCAGTACTTC.

The V call is TRBV9, the J call TRBJ2-7, with a weak D call TRBD2 (6 bases). This CDR3 spans 15 amino acids. V was shortened by 0 bases and J by 6 bases, with 16 bases between the two germline ends. The germline gives CDR1 SGDLS, CDR2 YYNGEE. DNA of the CDR3: TGTGCCAGCAGCGTAGAGGGCGGGAATCCTATCGAGCAGTACTTC. Translating it yields CASSVEGGNPIEQYF.

This chain connects TRBV7-2 to TRBJ2-1; 9 bases match TRBD2. CDR3 length: 15 residues. The germline gives CDR1 SGHTA, CDR2 FQGNSA. With 4 bases clipped from V and 3 bases from J, the junction kept 4 bases outside the gene matches. Here the CDR3 DNA reads TGTGCCAGCAGCTCGTGGACTAGCGTCTACAATGAGCAGTTCTTC. It translates to CASSSWTSVYNEQFF.

The rearrangement uses TRBV5-8 and TRBJ2-5; maybe TRBD1 (5 bases). The germline gives CDR1 SGHTS, CDR2 YDEGEE. With 0 bases removed from V and 0 bases from J, the gap between germline ends came to 18 bases. The CDR3 runs to 18 residues. CDR3 nucleotide sequence: TGTGCCAGCAGCTTGGAAGGGGTGGGCCTCCTGTACCAAGAGACCCAGTACTTC. Translating it yields CASSLEGVGLLYQETQYF.

The chain carries TRBV19 and TRBJ2-3; D possibly corresponds to TRBD2 (6 bases). CDR1 and CDR2 (germline): LNHDA, SQIVND (reference sequence). V was pared by 7 bases and J by 0 bases, with 23 bases between. CDR3 size: 18 residues. CDR3 region: CASTPRRAGQTSTDTQYF. The CDR3 nucleotides read TGTGCCAGTACCCCCCGGAGGGCAGGGCAGACTAGCACAGATACGCAGTATTTT.

The CDR3 here is CASSQGQPISGNTIYF. For the CDR3, the DNA is TGTGCCAGCAGTCAGGGACAGCCGATCTCTGGAAACACCATATATTTT. The chain uses TRBV14 and TRBJ1-3; TRBD1 aligns across 7 bases. CDR1 and CDR2 (germline): SGHDN, FVKESK. V was clipped by 6 bases and J by 0 bases; unmatched bases: 8. The CDR3 sequence is 16 residues long.

V usage is TRBV7-8 and J usage is TRBJ2-1; D gene ambiguous. V dropped 1 base and J dropped 7 bases, with 8 bases sitting between them. From germline, CDR1 is SGHVS and CDR2 FQNEAQ. The CDR3 covers 13 residues. The DNA for the CDR3 is TGTGCCAGCAGCTTAGGCGCCGAAAATGAGCAGTTCTTC. Amino acid sequence: CASSLGAENEQFF.

V usage is TRBV5-1 and J usage is TRBJ2-5, with TRBD2 as a possible D gene (6 bases). The V end lost 0 bases, the J end lost 1 base, and 7 bases lay between the germline ends. Germline values: CDR1 SGHRS, CDR2 YFSETQ. The CDR3 extends over 14 amino acids. This CDR3 is CASSLGRGQETQYF. CDR3 bases: TGCGCCAGCAGCTTGGGGAGGGGCCAAGAGACCCAGTACTTC.

V and J are TRBV19 and TRBJ1-1; TRBD1 matches 7 bases. This CDR3 has 13 residues. Trimming took 6 bases from V and 1 from J; bases not matched to a gene: 2. The germline CDR1 and CDR2 sequences are LNHDA and SQIVND (reference sequence). CDR3 residues: CASRRQGNTEAFF. CDR3 sequence (DNA): TGTGCCAGTAGGAGACAGGGGAACACTGAAGCTTTCTTT. Full variable domain (remainder filled in from reference TRBV19 and TRBJ1-1): DGGITQSPKYLFRKEGQNVTLSCEQNLNHDAMYWYRQDPGQGLRLIYYSQIVNDFQKGDIAEGYSVSREKKESFPLTVTSAQKNPTAFYLCASRRQGNTEAFFGQGTRLTVV.

The chain couples TRBV6-6 to TRBJ1-1, with D perhaps TRBD1 (5 bases). Trimming pared 9 bases from V and 0 bases from J, leaving 17 bases between. The CDR3 consists of 15 residues. The germline V gene encodes CDR1 MNHNY and CDR2 SVGAGI (reference sequence). CDR3 protein: CASGGTGPMNTEAFF. In DNA form, the CDR3 reads TGTGCCAGTGGAGGGACCGGACCCATGAACACTGAAGCTTTCTTT.

V is TRBV4-1 and J is TRBJ1-4; 9 bases map to TRBD1. This CDR3 spans 16 amino acids. The germline V gene encodes CDR1 MGHRA and CDR2 YSYEKL. Trimming removed 4 bases from V and 0 bases from J; junction bases left unmatched: 3. The CDR3 loop is CASSRDRDATNEKLFF. CDR3 nucleotide sequence: TGCGCCAGCAGCCGGGACAGGGATGCAACTAATGAAAAACTGTTTTTT.

The chain uses TRBV29-1 and TRBJ1-5, with 7 nucleotides matching TRBD1. The CDR3 contains 14 residues. Trimming took 8 bases from V and 3 from J; bases not matched to a gene: 10. The germline V gene has CDR1 SQVTM and CDR2 ANQGSEA. CDR3: CSPLREGANQPQHF. As DNA, the CDR3 is TGCAGCCCCCTTCGAGAGGGGGCCAATCAGCCCCAGCATTTT. Filled out from reference TRBV29-1 and TRBJ1-5, the complete variable domain reads SAVISQKPSRDICQRGTSLTIQCQVDSQVTMMFWYRQQPGQSLTLIATANQGSEATYESGFVIDKFPISRPNLTFSTLTVSNMSPEDSSIYLCSPLREGANQPQHFGDGTRLSIL.

This chain joins TRBV19 and TRBJ1-1; D is perhaps TRBD1 (5 bases). CDR3 length: 14 residues. The V gene lost 3 bases and the J gene lost 7 bases, with 15 bases spanning the gap. Germline V gene lookup returns CDR1 LNHDA and CDR2 SQIVND (reference sequence). Written as DNA, the CDR3 is TGTGCCAGTAGTATGATCCAGGGTTTTGGTGAAGCTTTCTTT. It encodes CASSMIQGFGEAFF.

This chain connects TRBV18 to TRBJ2-6, with 10 bases matching TRBD2. Trimming at V came to 1 base and at J to 1 base, leaving 7 bases not matched to a gene. The CDR3 has 19 residues. Germline-derived CDR1 and CDR2 are KGHSH and LQKENI. CDR3 bases: TGTGCCAGCTCACCACGGGCTAGCGGGGGCCCGTCTGGGGCCAACGTCCTGACTTTC. Its protein is CASSPRASGGPSGANVLTF. Full variable domain (rest looked up from reference TRBV18 and TRBJ2-6): NAGVMQNPRHLVRRRGQEARLRCSPMKGHSHVYWYRQLPEEGLKFMVYLQKENIIDESGMPKERFSAEFPKEGPSILRIQQVVRGDSAAYFCASSPRASGGPSGANVLTFGAGSRLTVL.

The chain has TRBV9 and TRBJ2-1, with 8 bases aligning to TRBD1. Germline loops: CDR1 SGDLS, CDR2 YYNGEE. The CDR3 has 16 amino acids. J lost 4 bases, V lost 4 bases, and 10 bases had no gene match. The CDR3 DNA reads TGTGCCAGCAGCATTCGGGGCAGGGGGCTATACAATGAGCAGTTCTTC. It encodes CASSIRGRGLYNEQFF.

The chain employs TRBV19 and TRBJ2-2, with D possibly TRBD2 on 6 matching bases. The CDR3 has 15 amino acids. Looked up from germline, CDR1 is LNHDA and CDR2 is SQIVND (reference sequence). V was shortened by 6 bases and J by 6 bases, with 17 bases between the two germline ends. The CDR3 coding sequence is TGTGCCAGTAGGAGGCGGGCGGAGGGCGCCGGGGAGCTGTTTTTT. It codes for CASRRRAEGAGELFF. Variable domain in full (rest from reference TRBV19 and TRBJ2-2): DGGITQSPKYLFRKEGQNVTLSCEQNLNHDAMYWYRQDPGQGLRLIYYSQIVNDFQKGDIAEGYSVSREKKESFPLTVTSAQKNPTAFYLCASRRRAEGAGELFFGEGSRLTVL.

V is TRBV7-2 and J is TRBJ1-1; 7 bases fit TRBD1. Trimming cost V 5 bases and J 7 bases; bases outside gene matches: 7. The CDR3 runs 13 residues. Germline V gene lookup returns CDR1 SGHTA and CDR2 FQGNSA. This chain's CDR3 is CASSPGQDLEAFF. DNA for the CDR3: TGTGCCAGCAGCCCCGGACAGGATCTTGAAGCTTTCTTT.

The CDR3 coding sequence is TGCGCCAGCAGTCAGGCAGGGGGCCTTCACACCGGGGAGCTGTTTTTT. It yields the protein CASSQAGGLHTGELFF. The gene calls are TRBV23-1 and TRBJ2-2; 8 nucleotides agree with TRBD1. TRBV23-1 is placed among ORFs of uncertain function. Losses at the gene ends were 3 bases for V and 3 bases for J; bases not matched to a gene: 6. This CDR3 contains 16 residues.

The chain couples TRBV5-5 to TRBJ2-2, with D tentatively TRBD2 (6 bases). Germline values: CDR1 SGHKS, CDR2 YYEKEE (reference sequence). The ends were cut back, 3 bases at V and 4 bases at J, with 7 bases in the middle. The CDR3 is 13 amino acids. DNA for the CDR3: TGTGCCAGCAGCTGGCGGGGCACCGGGGAGCTGTTTTTT. This sequence encodes CASSWRGTGELFF.

The J gene is TRBJ1-1, the V gene TRBV28; 7 nucleotides align to TRBD1. This CDR3 contains 13 residues. J lost 7 bases, V lost 8 bases, and 10 bases had no gene match. Germline assignment: CDR1 MDHEN and CDR2 SYDVKM. The DNA for the CDR3 is TGTGCCAGCGGCAAAACAGGGGTCGGTGAAGCTTTCTTT. Protein sequence: CASGKTGVGEAFF.